This paragraph reports one T cell receptor beta chain. Antigen: not known. This clone may be a read error of a much larger clone one base away. Unsorted whole blood yielded the blood RNA, and germline DNA was also extracted. The data stem from a study of tumor-infiltrating lymphocytes in primary liver carcinoma. In the study overall: Patients, male and female, were 30 to 69 years old. Lesions, classed as T1-T3 N0M0, spanned roughly 4.2 to 11 cm across.

General study points: A significantly higher top-250-clone fraction was found in tumors than in blood (p = 0.039). In tumor-adjacent and tumor-blood pairs, overlap was lower than in tumor region pairs.

With a constant-region primer, TCR beta cDNA was made from approximately 500 ng of total RNA. What produced the TCR beta libraries was three nested multiplex PCR rounds using slightly modified ARM-PCR. Rounds one and two of PCR, each of 10 cycles, were primed with TRBV1-TRBV30 forward primers and a C-beta reverse primer. TCRdb processed the multiplex PCR reads anew with MiXCR; each CDR3 protein has one entry. The sample carries about 350,000 distinct CDR3 sequences, about two thirds recorded once. The V and J ends lost 2 bases and 3 bases, in that order; junction bases with no gene match: 5. The CDR3 spans 16 residues. Germline V gene data show CDR1 as ENHRY and CDR2 as SYGVKD.

This chain connects TRBV10-3 to TRBJ2-1; TRBD2 aligns across 9 bases. This receptor was identified in a man aged 35 to 55 with primary liver carcinoma and hepatitis B virus infection. The specimen was peripheral blood. The CDR3 loop is CAISEKSGRSYNEQFF. Written as DNA, the CDR3 is TGTGCCATCAGTGAGAAGAGCGGGAGGAGCTACAATGAGCAGTTCTTC.